Listed below are T cell receptor beta chains from one sample, sequenced in a study of PD-L1 blockade in urothelial cancer. Sequencing was performed with immunoSEQ multiplex PCR; in TCRdb, only in-frame clones are kept and a portion is missing. The repertoire includes some 66,000 clones, about 86% of them detected once, and under 15% sits in the top ten. The sequencing here drew on PBMCs, taken around atezolizumab (anti-PD-L1) treatment. The receptors come from a man between 60 and 70 years old with urothelial cancer. Each CDR3 is given with its conserved first and last residue. Fields, in order: clone size, J gene, V gene, D gene, CDR3 protein, CDR3 DNA. A D gene is named only where the DNA matches it firmly. Clone size is shown for a subset of rows, as once, few, many or a class of expanded clone.

size: NA
J: TRBJ2-1
V: TRBV6-6
D: NA
CDR3: CASSPTAGYNEQFF
DNA: TGTGCCAGCAGCCCTACGGCGGGTTACAATGAGCAGTTCTTC

size: NA
J: TRBJ2-7
V: TRBV5-8
D: TRBD1
CDR3: CASSMTGTLYEQYF
DNA: TGTGCCAGCAGCATGACAGGGACCCTCTACGAGCAGTACTTC

size: NA
J: TRBJ2-7
V: TRBV27
D: TRBD1
CDR3: CASSLLSGQGVYEQYF
DNA: TGTGCCAGCAGTTTATTATCGGGACAGGGAGTGTACGAGCAGTACTTC

size: NA
J: TRBJ2-7
V: TRBV6-1
D: NA
CDR3: CASRKQADYEQYF
DNA: TGTGCCAGCAGAAAACAGGCAGACTACGAGCAGTACTTC

size: NA
J: TRBJ1-5
V: TRBV7-9
D: NA
CDR3: CASSPRRGQPQHF
DNA: TGTGCCAGCAGCCCGCGGCGAGGGCAGCCCCAGCATTTT

size: NA
J: TRBJ2-1
V: TRBV27
D: NA
CDR3: CASRGNRGNEQFF
DNA: TGTGCCAGCAGGGGAAATAGGGGCAATGAGCAGTTCTTC

size: once
J: TRBJ1-6
V: TRBV19
D: NA
CDR3: CASSPSGVLSLHF
DNA: TGTGCCAGTAGTCCCAGCGGCGTCCTTTCCCTCCACTTT

size: NA
J: TRBJ1-6
V: TRBV21-1
D: NA
CDR3: CASSLGGQGYWSSYNSPLHF
DNA: TGTGCCAGCAGCCTGGGCGGTCAGGGGTATTGGAGCTCCTATAATTCACCCCTCCACTTT

size: NA
J: TRBJ2-5
V: TRBV11-2
D: TRBD1
CDR3: CASSRDRGRGETQYF
DNA: TGTGCCAGCAGCCGCGACAGGGGAAGAGGAGAGACCCAGTACTTC

size: NA
J: TRBJ2-2
V: TRBV19
D: TRBD2
CDR3: CASSKRLAGYTGELFF
DNA: TGTGCCAGTAGTAAACGACTAGCGGGGTATACCGGGGAGCTGTTTTTT

size: NA
J: TRBJ1-2
V: TRBV5-5
D: NA
CDR3: CASSLILPRTNYGYTF
DNA: TGTGCCAGCAGCTTGATTCTGCCCAGGACTAACTATGGCTACACCTTC

size: once
J: TRBJ2-3
V: TRBV7-6
D: TRBD2
CDR3: CASSLRGSGEDTQYF
DNA: TGTGCCAGCAGCTTACGGGGGAGCGGGGAAGATACGCAGTATTTT

size: NA
J: TRBJ2-1
V: TRBV19
D: NA
CDR3: CASSTGYEQFF
DNA: TGTGCCAGTAGTACGGGGTATGAGCAGTTCTTC

size: NA
J: TRBJ2-2
V: TRBV28
D: TRBD2
CDR3: CASSLSLAGFGELFF
DNA: TGTGCCAGCAGTTTAAGTCTAGCGGGGTTCGGGGAGCTGTTTTTT

size: NA
J: TRBJ2-7
V: TRBV10-3
D: NA
CDR3: CAISESDSYEQYF
DNA: TGTGCCATCAGTGAGTCGGACAGCTACGAGCAGTACTTC

size: NA
J: TRBJ2-7
V: TRBV29-1
D: TRBD2
CDR3: CSVTSLAGVSSYEQYF
DNA: TGCAGCGTTACATCGTTAGCGGGGGTATCTTCCTACGAGCAGTACTTC

size: NA
J: TRBJ2-4
V: TRBV7-2
D: TRBD1
CDR3: CASSLNRGNIQYF
DNA: TGTGCCAGCAGCTTAAACAGGGGAAACATTCAGTACTTC

size: NA
J: TRBJ1-1
V: TRBV7-3
D: TRBD1
CDR3: CASSLYGQGEDEAFF
DNA: TGTGCCAGCAGCTTATATGGACAGGGAGAAGATGAAGCTTTCTTT

size: NA
J: TRBJ2-2
V: TRBV7-7
D: TRBD2
CDR3: CASSLDLAGATGELFF
DNA: TGTGCTAGCAGCTTAGACCTAGCGGGTGCGACCGGGGAGCTGTTTTTT

size: NA
J: TRBJ1-6
V: TRBV19
D: NA
CDR3: CASRDGYTENSPLHF
DNA: TGTGCCAGTAGGGATGGGTATACGGAGAATTCACCCCTCCACTTT

size: NA
J: TRBJ1-1
V: TRBV6-5
D: NA
CDR3: CASSSGIRTEAFF
DNA: TGTGCCAGCAGTTCAGGGATCCGCACTGAAGCTTTCTTT

size: NA
J: TRBJ2-7
V: TRBV2
D: TRBD1
CDR3: CASKTDRRVYEQYF
DNA: TGTGCCAGCAAAACGGACAGGAGAGTGTACGAGCAGTACTTC

size: few
J: TRBJ1-6
V: TRBV5-1
D: TRBD1
CDR3: CASSLVGQGNSPLHF
DNA: TGCGCCAGCAGCTTGGTGGGACAGGGCAATTCACCCCTCCACTTT

size: NA
J: TRBJ1-2
V: TRBV9
D: NA
CDR3: CASTEQGMGGYTF
DNA: TGTGCCAGCACCGAACAGGGTATGGGTGGCTACACCTTC

size: NA
J: TRBJ1-1
V: TRBV14
D: NA
CDR3: CASSQVVPPNGAFF
DNA: TGTGCCAGCAGCCAAGTAGTCCCTCCAAACGGGGCTTTCTTT

size: NA
J: TRBJ1-3
V: TRBV19
D: NA
CDR3: CASSRQGTSGNTIYF
DNA: TGTGCCAGTAGTAGGCAGGGGACCTCTGGAAACACCATATATTTT

size: NA
J: TRBJ2-7
V: TRBV7-9
D: NA
CDR3: CASSLVASSYEQYF
DNA: TGTGCCAGCAGCTTAGTGGCAAGCTCCTACGAGCAGTACTTC

size: NA
J: TRBJ2-5
V: TRBV10-3
D: NA
CDR3: CAISNGAGETQYF
DNA: TGTGCCATCAGTAACGGGGCGGGGGAGACCCAGTACTTC

size: NA
J: TRBJ1-2
V: TRBV6-5
D: TRBD1
CDR3: CASSRPGQGAHTF
DNA: TGTGCCAGCAGCCGACCGGGACAGGGGGCCCACACCTTC

size: NA
J: TRBJ2-1
V: TRBV19
D: TRBD2
CDR3: CATSPGGPINEQFF
DNA: TGTGCCACCAGCCCGGGGGGGCCCATCAATGAGCAGTTCTTC

size: NA
J: TRBJ2-1
V: TRBV19
D: TRBD1
CDR3: CASSTGQGGSYNEQFF
DNA: TGTGCCAGTAGTACCGGACAGGGCGGCTCCTACAATGAGCAGTTCTTC

size: NA
J: TRBJ2-1
V: TRBV6-5
D: TRBD2
CDR3: CASRTPSGGGNEQFF
DNA: TGTGCCAGCAGAACCCCTAGCGGGGGGGGGAATGAGCAGTTCTTC

size: NA
J: TRBJ2-7
V: TRBV7-2
D: NA
CDR3: CASSDDGTLGEQYF
DNA: TGTGCCAGCAGCGACGACGGGACATTAGGGGAGCAGTACTTC

size: NA
J: TRBJ1-1
V: TRBV2
D: NA
CDR3: CASINRVGTEAFF
DNA: TGTGCCAGCATTAACAGGGTGGGCACTGAAGCTTTCTTT

size: NA
J: TRBJ2-7
V: TRBV5-1
D: TRBD2
CDR3: CASSPRTSGRGVTEQYF
DNA: TGCGCCAGCAGCCCCCGGACTAGCGGGAGGGGTGTTACCGAGCAGTACTTC

size: NA
J: TRBJ2-5
V: TRBV21-1
D: NA
CDR3: CASSKGGTAETQYF
DNA: TGTGCCAGCAGCAAAGGGGGGACAGCAGAGACCCAGTACTTC

size: NA
J: TRBJ1-5
V: TRBV29-1
D: NA
CDR3: CSVVTGNLDQPQHF
DNA: TGCAGCGTTGTCACAGGGAATCTAGATCAGCCCCAGCATTTT

size: NA
J: TRBJ1-1
V: TRBV7-2
D: TRBD1
CDR3: CASSADRGNTEAFF
DNA: TGTGCCAGCAGCGCCGACAGGGGGAACACTGAAGCTTTCTTT

size: NA
J: TRBJ2-3
V: TRBV5-1
D: NA
CDR3: CASRGEQNTDTQYF
DNA: TGCGCCAGCAGAGGGGAACAGAACACAGATACGCAGTATTTT

size: NA
J: TRBJ1-2
V: TRBV18
D: NA
CDR3: CASSPGSNYGYTF
DNA: TGTGCCAGCTCACCGGGGAGTAACTATGGCTACACCTTC

size: NA
J: TRBJ2-2
V: TRBV4-1
D: TRBD1
CDR3: CASSQIFRQGDTGELFF
DNA: TGCGCCAGCAGCCAAATCTTCCGACAGGGTGACACCGGGGAGCTGTTTTTT

size: once
J: TRBJ1-6
V: TRBV9
D: NA
CDR3: CASSLRLDSPLHF
DNA: TGTGCCAGCAGCTTACGTCTAGATTCACCCCTCCACTTT

size: few
J: TRBJ1-2
V: TRBV4-1
D: NA
CDR3: CASSQVGRGSGYGYTF
DNA: TGCGCCAGCAGCCAAGTAGGAAGGGGCAGTGGCTATGGCTACACCTTC

size: NA
J: TRBJ2-7
V: TRBV5-6
D: NA
CDR3: CASSLVGKGGGLSYEQYF
DNA: TGTGCCAGCAGCTTGGTGGGCAAGGGGGGGGGCCTCTCCTACGAGCAGTACTTC

size: NA
J: TRBJ2-3
V: TRBV5-1
D: NA
CDR3: CASSLGRGVGGTDTQYF
DNA: TGCGCCAGCAGCTTGGGGCGGGGAGTGGGAGGAACAGATACGCAGTATTTT

size: NA
J: TRBJ2-1
V: TRBV27
D: NA
CDR3: CASSFGQGFDEQFF
DNA: TGTGCCAGCAGTTTCGGGCAGGGTTTCGATGAGCAGTTCTTC

size: NA
J: TRBJ2-3
V: TRBV6-4
D: TRBD1
CDR3: CASKQTGTADTQYF
DNA: TGTGCCAGCAAACAGACAGGGACCGCAGATACGCAGTATTTT

size: NA
J: TRBJ2-5
V: TRBV28
D: TRBD1
CDR3: CASRTGGWGETQYF
DNA: TGTGCCAGCAGAACAGGGGGCTGGGGGGAGACCCAGTACTTC

size: NA
J: TRBJ1-5
V: TRBV19
D: TRBD1
CDR3: CASSARRGQGASIIQPQHF
DNA: TGTGCCAGTAGCGCACGGCGGGGACAGGGGGCGAGTATTATTCAGCCCCAGCATTTT

size: NA
J: TRBJ2-1
V: TRBV5-1
D: TRBD1
CDR3: CATTGGTGAYNEQFF
DNA: TGCGCCACCACGGGGGGGACAGGGGCGTACAATGAGCAGTTCTTC

size: once
J: TRBJ1-6
V: TRBV7-2
D: NA
CDR3: CASRRDIGDSPLHF
DNA: TGTGCCAGCAGGAGGGACATCGGTGATTCACCCCTCCACTTT

size: once
J: TRBJ1-1
V: TRBV2
D: NA
CDR3: CASRDNQNTEAFF
DNA: TGTGCCAGCAGAGACAATCAGAACACTGAAGCTTTCTTT

size: NA
J: TRBJ2-1
V: TRBV6-6
D: TRBD1
CDR3: CASKLTGDKGEQFF
DNA: TGTGCCAGCAAACTGACAGGGGATAAAGGTGAGCAGTTCTTC

size: few
J: TRBJ2-7
V: TRBV19
D: NA
CDR3: CASSMGGASYEQYF
DNA: TGTGCCAGTAGTATGGGAGGAGCCTCCTACGAGCAGTACTTC

size: NA
J: TRBJ1-5
V: TRBV7-9
D: NA
CDR3: CASSLSRDYDQPQHF
DNA: TGTGCCAGCAGCTTGTCGAGAGATTACGATCAGCCCCAGCATTTT